These 11 T cell receptor beta chains were all obtained from the same sample, sequenced in a study of blood T cell repertoires in COVID-19. Repertoires were generated with immunoSEQ multiplex PCR, while TCRdb's copy carries only in-frame clones and drops some. The sample has fewer than 70,000 clones, roughly 84% seen once. Sequencing input: peripheral blood. These receptors were taken from a woman aged 55-69 years with acute or convalescent COVID-19.

V gene TRBV2 combines with J gene TRBJ2-6; TRBD2 matches at 9 bases. Germline lookup yields CDR1 SNHLY and CDR2 FYNNEI. This CDR3 is 17 amino acids long. V gave up 4 bases and J gave up 4 bases; unmatched junction bases: 8. In nucleotides, the CDR3 is TGTGCCAGCAGTGGAGGGACTAGCCTCACCGGGGCCAACGTCCTGACTTTC. This gives the protein CASSGGTSLTGANVLTF.

The chain employs TRBV5-5 and TRBJ1-1; no clear D gene. The CDR3 extends over 14 amino acids. The germline V and J ends were trimmed by 4 bases and 0 bases, with 10 bases remaining between them. CDR1 and CDR2 (germline): SGHKS, YYEKEE (reference sequence). This chain's CDR3 is CASSSYAMNTEAFF. For the CDR3, the DNA is TGTGCCAGCAGCAGTTACGCGATGAACACTGAAGCTTTCTTT. The whole variable domain, filled in from reference TRBV5-5 and TRBJ1-1, reads DAGVTQSPTHLIKTRGQQVTLRCSPISGHKSVSWYQQVLGQGPQFIFQYYEKEERGRGNFPDRFSARQFPNYSSELNVNALLLGDSALYLCASSSYAMNTEAFFGQGTRLTVV.

The CDR3 coding sequence is TGTGCCAGTAGTGCAGGCCGTCGCCTGAACACTGAAGCTTTCTTT. Translation gives CASSAGRRLNTEAFF. The chain is built from TRBV19 and TRBJ1-1; D call uncertain. Germline V gives CDR1 LNHDA, CDR2 SQIVND (reference sequence). CDR3 length equals 15 residues. The ends were cut back, 5 bases at V and 0 bases at J, with 13 bases in the middle.

The chain recombines TRBV10-2 with TRBJ2-2; tentatively, D is TRBD2 (6 bases). V dropped 6 bases and J dropped 4 bases, with 15 bases sitting between them. There are 15 residues in the CDR3. Germline V gene sequence: CDR1 WSHSY, CDR2 SAAADI. DNA of the CDR3: TGCGCCAGCAGCCAACGCCGGGGGATCACCGGGGAGCTGTTTTTT. Encoded protein: CASSQRRGITGELFF.

This clone was picked up a small number of times. DNA of the CDR3: TGTGCCAGCAGCGTAGGTCCAGGGGGAGGCTACACCTTC. This translates into CASSVGPGGGYTF. The gene calls are TRBV9 and TRBJ1-2, with TRBD1 identical over 7 bases. Germline CDR1 reads SGDLS; CDR2 reads YYNGEE. Germline trimming cut 0 bases from V and 8 bases from J; bases unmatched to any gene: 4. This CDR3 contains 13 residues.

The chain carries TRBV6-5 and TRBJ2-4; 7 positions match TRBD1. CDR3 length: 13 residues. Germline V gene data show CDR1 as MNHEY and CDR2 as SVGAGI. V was pared by 5 bases and J by 6 bases, with 4 bases of the junction left unmatched. The CDR3 DNA reads TGTGCCAGCAGTAGACAGGGCACAAACATTCAGTACTTC. Translated: CASSRQGTNIQYF.

The chain carries TRBV9 and TRBJ1-4; D is undetermined. Germline V gene lookup returns CDR1 SGDLS and CDR2 YYNGEE. Trimming left V 2 bases short and J 8 bases short, with 19 bases between. The CDR3 sequence is 16 residues long. CDR3 loop: CASSVTSEPPGEKLFF. In DNA, the CDR3 is TGTGCCAGCAGCGTGACCTCAGAGCCGCCGGGGGAAAAACTGTTTTTT.

This chain's CDR3 is CASSRESSGAYNSPLHF. CDR3 sequence (DNA): TGCGCCAGCAGCCGAGAGAGCTCCGGGGCCTATAATTCACCCCTCCACTTT. The V gene is TRBV4-1, the J gene TRBJ1-6, with D unclear. Germline-derived CDR1 and CDR2 are MGHRA and YSYEKL. V was clipped by 4 bases and J by 2 bases, with 15 bases between them. The CDR3 has 17 amino acids.

The chain has TRBV6-1 and TRBJ2-2, with TRBD2 identical over 10 bases. CDR1 and CDR2 from the germline V gene are MNHNS and SASEGT. J was trimmed by 4 bases and V by 4 bases; bases with no gene match: 6. The CDR3 spans 16 residues. The CDR3: CASSGNSGGTTGELFF. The CDR3 nucleotides are TGTGCCAGCAGTGGGAATAGCGGGGGGACCACCGGGGAGCTGTTTTTT.

V is TRBV5-1 and J is TRBJ2-5; 8 positions agree with TRBD2. Germline CDR1 SGHRS, CDR2 YFSETQ. V shed 0 bases and J 5 bases; nucleotides not matched to a gene: 6. CDR3 length: 15 amino acids. In DNA, the CDR3 is TGCGCCAGCAGCTTGGGAAGCGGGGGAGTTGAGACCCAGTACTTC. Translation: CASSLGSGGVETQYF.

The chain joins TRBV3-1 (or the pseudogene TRBV3-2) to TRBJ1-3; D remains ambiguous. Trimming removed 2 bases at V and 4 bases at J, with 15 bases between. Germline CDR1 LGHDT, CDR2 YNNKEL (reference sequence). The CDR3 extends over 16 amino acids. The DNA for the CDR3 is TGTGCCAGCAGCCAAACACGAGGCCCCGGGGGAAACACCATATATTTT. Translation gives CASSQTRGPGGNTIYF.